These T cell receptor beta chains were read from a single sample in a study of identical twins. MiXCR was run by TCRdb on the 5' RACE reads, yielding one entry per CDR3 protein. The sample lists approximately 890,000 distinct CDR3 sequences, 9% to 15% seen once, with around 1.5% in the top ten. This sample also belongs to another study, concerning yellow fever vaccine responses in identical twins.

The sequenced sample was PBMCs. The receptors come from a young woman in good health. Each CDR3 is given with its conserved first and last residue. The size entry is marked missing in some rows and otherwise reads once, few, many or a size class.

TRBJ1-5 | - | TRBV6-2/TRBV6-3 | CASSYLGNQPQHF
TRBJ2-7 | few | TRBV25-1 | CASSDQDRVRDEQYF
TRBJ2-3 | many | TRBV10-3 | CAISVPSGDTQYF
TRBJ2-3 | - | TRBV12-5 | CASGLYEGNTQYF
TRBJ2-2 | few | TRBV6-1 | CASRDRMTGELFF
TRBJ1-2 | many | TRBV20-1 | CSARVGSGYTF
TRBJ1-1 | few | TRBV29-1 | CSVEVGANTEAFF
TRBJ2-2 | few | TRBV5-1 | CASSLEASGNTGELFF
TRBJ2-7 | - | TRBV20-1 | CSAVRASGRAGYEQYF
TRBJ2-2 | - | TRBV3-1 | CASSQDSRLAGSPGELFF
TRBJ1-5 | many | TRBV6-1 | CASSEMYNQPQHF
TRBJ1-6 | few | TRBV10-3 | CAIRTGSTSPLHF
TRBJ2-5 | few | TRBV5-5 | CASSARQGATKETQYF
TRBJ2-3 | - | TRBV27 | CATGQVSTDTQYF
TRBJ2-1 | - | TRBV20-1 | CSVKTREGYNEQFF
TRBJ2-1 | - | TRBV14 | CASSPPGTSGLNEQFF
TRBJ2-7 | few | TRBV6-1 | CASRRKSGTGGLYEQYF
TRBJ2-2 | - | TRBV7-9 | CASSPTGTGDRGELFF
TRBJ2-1 | - | TRBV10-2 | CASSDLTLGTSNEQFF
TRBJ2-1 | - | TRBV20-1 | CSASGREPLEQFF
TRBJ2-2 | few | TRBV6-2/TRBV6-3 | CASKGVWTPVTGELFF
TRBJ2-3 | few | TRBV5-6 | CASSFRGTSGSGTDTQYF
TRBJ2-7 | few | TRBV11-1 | CASSLRLSGSPPSYEQYF
TRBJ1-1 | few | TRBV12-3/TRBV12-4 | CASNPGGGRYTEAFF
TRBJ2-1 | - | TRBV20-1 | CSARKASGTYNEQFF
TRBJ2-7 | few | TRBV7-2 | CASSSVGGPYEQYF
TRBJ2-6 | - | TRBV12-3/TRBV12-4 | CASSLPPGGATSGANVLTF
TRBJ1-1 | many | TRBV29-1 | CSGIRQTAEAFF
TRBJ2-7 | few | TRBV5-4 | CARKLLAGGYYEQYF
TRBJ1-5 | few | TRBV7-2 | CASSLAPDQPQHF
TRBJ2-7 | few | TRBV20-1 | CSARDPGTSGTYEQYF
TRBJ2-7 | - | TRBV2 | CASSVRQIHEQYF
TRBJ2-1 | many | TRBV12-3/TRBV12-4 | CASSLGGTPYNEQFF
TRBJ1-6 | many | TRBV4-1 | CASSQAGRYNSPLHF
TRBJ2-3 | few | TRBV20-1 | CSARTLDTQYF
TRBJ2-1 | - | TRBV7-9 | CASSRDQGEQFF
TRBJ2-2 | few | TRBV20-1 | CSARPGLAGMRTGELFF